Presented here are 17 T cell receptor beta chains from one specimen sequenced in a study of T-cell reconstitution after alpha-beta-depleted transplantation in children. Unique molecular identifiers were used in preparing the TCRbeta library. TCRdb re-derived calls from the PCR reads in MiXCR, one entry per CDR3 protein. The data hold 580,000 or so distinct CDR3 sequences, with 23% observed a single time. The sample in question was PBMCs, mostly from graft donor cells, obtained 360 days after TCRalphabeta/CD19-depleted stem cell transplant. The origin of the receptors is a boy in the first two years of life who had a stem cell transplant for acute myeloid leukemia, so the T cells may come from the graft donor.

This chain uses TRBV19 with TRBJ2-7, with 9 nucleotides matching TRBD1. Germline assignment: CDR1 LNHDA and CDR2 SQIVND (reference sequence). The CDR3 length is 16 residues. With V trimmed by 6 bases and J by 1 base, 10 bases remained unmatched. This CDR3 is CASSSSGTGSSYEQYF. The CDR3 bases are TGTGCCAGTAGCTCCTCCGGGACAGGGAGTTCCTACGAGCAGTACTTC.

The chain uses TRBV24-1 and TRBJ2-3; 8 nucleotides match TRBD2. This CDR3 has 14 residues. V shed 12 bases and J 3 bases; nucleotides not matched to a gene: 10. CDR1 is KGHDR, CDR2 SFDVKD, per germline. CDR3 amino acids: CAVAGTRETDTQYF. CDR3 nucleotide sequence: TGTGCCGTCGCCGGGACTAGGGAAACAGATACGCAGTATTTT.

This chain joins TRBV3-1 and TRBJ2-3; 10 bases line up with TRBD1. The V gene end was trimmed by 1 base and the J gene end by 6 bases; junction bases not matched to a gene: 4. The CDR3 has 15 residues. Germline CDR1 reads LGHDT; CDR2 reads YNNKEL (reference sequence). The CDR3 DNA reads TGTGCCAGCAGCCAAGGTGGGACAGGGGCCGATACGCAGTATTTT. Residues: CASSQGGTGADTQYF.

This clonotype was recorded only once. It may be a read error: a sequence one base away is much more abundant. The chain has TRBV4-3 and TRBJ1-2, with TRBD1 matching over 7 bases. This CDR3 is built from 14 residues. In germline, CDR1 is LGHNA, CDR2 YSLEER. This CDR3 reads CATSQEHRGGGYTF. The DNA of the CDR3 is TGCGCCACCAGCCAAGAACACAGGGGCGGGGGCTACACCTTC.

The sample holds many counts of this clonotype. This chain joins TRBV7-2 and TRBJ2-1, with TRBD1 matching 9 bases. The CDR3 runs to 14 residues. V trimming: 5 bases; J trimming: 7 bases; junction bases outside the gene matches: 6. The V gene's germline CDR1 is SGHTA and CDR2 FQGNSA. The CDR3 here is CASSRGQGRNEQFF. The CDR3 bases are TGTGCCAGCAGCCGGGGACAGGGCAGGAATGAGCAGTTCTTC.

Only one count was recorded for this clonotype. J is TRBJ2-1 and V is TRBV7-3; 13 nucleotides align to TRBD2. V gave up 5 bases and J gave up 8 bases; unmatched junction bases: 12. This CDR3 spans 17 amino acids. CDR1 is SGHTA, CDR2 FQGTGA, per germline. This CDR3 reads CASSLRLAGGRDDEQFF. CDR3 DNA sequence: TGTGCCAGCAGCCTCCGACTAGCGGGGGGCCGAGACGATGAGCAGTTCTTC.

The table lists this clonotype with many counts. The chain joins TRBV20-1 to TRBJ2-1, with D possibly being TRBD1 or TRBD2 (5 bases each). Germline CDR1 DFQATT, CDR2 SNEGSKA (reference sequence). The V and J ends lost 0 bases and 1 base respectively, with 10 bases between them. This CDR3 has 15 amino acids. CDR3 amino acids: CSARDDEGSYNEQFF. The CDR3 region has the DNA TGCAGTGCTAGAGATGACGAGGGGTCCTACAATGAGCAGTTCTTC.

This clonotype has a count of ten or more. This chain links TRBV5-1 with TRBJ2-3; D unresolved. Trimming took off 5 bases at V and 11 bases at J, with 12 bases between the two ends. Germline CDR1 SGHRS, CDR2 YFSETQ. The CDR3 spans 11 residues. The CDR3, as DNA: TGCGCCAGCAGGCTCCATGGGGAGCAGTATTTT. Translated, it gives CASRLHGEQYF.

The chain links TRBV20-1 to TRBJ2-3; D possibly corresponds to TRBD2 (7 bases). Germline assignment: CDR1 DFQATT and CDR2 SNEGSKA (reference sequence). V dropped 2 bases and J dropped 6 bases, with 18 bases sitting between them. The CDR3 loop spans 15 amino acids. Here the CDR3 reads CSARPTRGGADTQYF. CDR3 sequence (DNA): TGCAGTGCTAGACCGACCCGCGGGGGCGCGGATACGCAGTATTTT.

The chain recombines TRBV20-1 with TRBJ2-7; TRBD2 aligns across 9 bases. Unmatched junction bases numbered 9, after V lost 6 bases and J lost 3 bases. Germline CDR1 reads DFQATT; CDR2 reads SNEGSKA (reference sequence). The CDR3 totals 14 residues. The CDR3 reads CSAARAGGYYEQYV. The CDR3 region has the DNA TGCAGTGCCGCCCGAGCGGGGGGTTACTACGAGCAGTACGTC.

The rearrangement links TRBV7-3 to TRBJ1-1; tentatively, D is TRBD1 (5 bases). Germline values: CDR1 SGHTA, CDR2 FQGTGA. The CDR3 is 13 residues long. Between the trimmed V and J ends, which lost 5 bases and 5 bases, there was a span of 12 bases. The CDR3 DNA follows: TGTGCCAGCAGCGGGGGTCCTTTGACTGAAGCTTTCTTT. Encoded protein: CASSGGPLTEAFF. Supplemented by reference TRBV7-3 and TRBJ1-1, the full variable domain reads GAGVSQTPSNKVTEKGKYVELRCDPISGHTALYWYRQSLGQGPEFLIYFQGTGAADDSGLPNDRFFAVRPEGSVSTLKIQRTERGDSAVYLCASSGGPLTEAFFGQGTRLTVV.

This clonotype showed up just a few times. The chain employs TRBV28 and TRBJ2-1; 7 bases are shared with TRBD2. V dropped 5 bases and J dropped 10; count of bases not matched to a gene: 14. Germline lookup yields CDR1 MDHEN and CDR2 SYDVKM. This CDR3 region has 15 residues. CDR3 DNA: TGTGCCAGCAGTCTACATCGGGGGGACCCCAGGGAGCAGTTCTTC. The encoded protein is CASSLHRGDPREQFF.

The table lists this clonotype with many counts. Here the CDR3 reads CASSQDSDGYGYTF. The CDR3 DNA reads TGCGCCAGCAGCCAAGACAGCGACGGCTATGGCTACACCTTC. The chain joins TRBV5-1 to TRBJ1-2; perhaps TRBD1 as D (5 bases). Trimming removed 4 bases at V and 4 bases at J, with 14 bases between. Germline CDR1 and CDR2: SGHRS and YFSETQ. The CDR3 covers 14 residues.

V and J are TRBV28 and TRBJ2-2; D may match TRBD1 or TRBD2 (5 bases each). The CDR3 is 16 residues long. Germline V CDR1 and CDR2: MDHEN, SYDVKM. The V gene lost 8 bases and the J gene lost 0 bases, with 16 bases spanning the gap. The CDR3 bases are TGTGCCAGCTCCTCCGGGGCTAGTCCGAACACCGGGGAGCTGTTTTTT. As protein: CASSSGASPNTGELFF.

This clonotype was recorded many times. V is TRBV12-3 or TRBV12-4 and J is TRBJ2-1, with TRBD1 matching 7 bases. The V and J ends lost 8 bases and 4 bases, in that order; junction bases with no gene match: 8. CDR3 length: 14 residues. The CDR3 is CASLPGTEYNEQFF. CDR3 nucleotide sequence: TGTGCCAGCCTCCCCGGGACAGAGTACAATGAGCAGTTCTTC.

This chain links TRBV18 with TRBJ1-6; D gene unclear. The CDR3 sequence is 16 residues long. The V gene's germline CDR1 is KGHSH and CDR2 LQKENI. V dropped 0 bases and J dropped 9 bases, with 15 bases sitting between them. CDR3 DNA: TGTGCCAGCTCACCACCGGTTGGCAAAGGGTCTTCACCCCTCCACTTT. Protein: CASSPPVGKGSSPLHF.

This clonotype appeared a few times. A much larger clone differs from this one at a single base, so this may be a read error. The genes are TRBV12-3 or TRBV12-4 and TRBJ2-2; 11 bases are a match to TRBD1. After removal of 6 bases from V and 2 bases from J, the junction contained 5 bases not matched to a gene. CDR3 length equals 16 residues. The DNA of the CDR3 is TGTGCCAGCAGCTGGACAGGGGGCCGCAACACCGGGGAGCTGTTTTTT. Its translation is CASSWTGGRNTGELFF.